The present entry profiles one T cell receptor beta chain with its context. TCRdb's table, derived via immunoSEQ multiplex PCR, lists solely in-frame clones and lacks some. In the table there are some 140,000 clones, about 85% of which are singletons. This CDR3 contains 16 residues. The germline gives CDR1 LNHNV, CDR2 YYDKDF (reference sequence). V lost 1 base and J 4 bases, leaving 15 bases between the germline ends. The sample comes from a study of control samples from healthy donors and cancer patients. Sequencing was done on a sample of blood. This TCR came from a woman aged 25-40 years in good health. The chain has TRBV15 and TRBJ2-3; D perhaps matches TRBD2 (6 bases). Here the CDR3 DNA reads TGTGCCACCAGCAGAGGGGGAGGAATAGCGGCAGATACGCAGTATTTT. It codes for CATSRGGGIAADTQYF.